Listed below are T cell receptor beta chains from one sample, sequenced in a study of blood T cell repertoires in COVID-19. Sequenced by immunoSEQ multiplex PCR; TCRdb stores in-frame clones only, minus some. The sample has 400,000 to 550,000 clones, 70% to 90% seen once. Material for sequencing was PBMCs or T cells enriched from blood (not recorded which). These receptors were taken from a young woman with acute COVID-19. Both conserved end residues are part of each CDR3. D genes are given only for firm matches. Some rows mark clone size as missing; the rest say once, few, many or name a class of expanded clone.

TRBJ2-1 | - | - | TRBV28 | CASSLIFRPQEQFF | TGTGCCAGCAGTTTGATATTCAGGCCCCAGGAGCAGTTCTTC
TRBJ2-3 | TRBD1 | - | TRBV19 | CASSKGVTGARGNTQYF | TGTGCCAGTAGTAAGGGGGTTACAGGGGCCAGGGGGAATACGCAGTATTTT
TRBJ2-1 | TRBD2 | - | TRBV30 | CAWRTSHHNEQFF | TGTGCCTGGAGGACTAGCCACCACAATGAGCAGTTCTTC
TRBJ2-1 | TRBD2 | once | TRBV3-1/TRBV3-2 | CASSPSGGGESEQFF | TGTGCCAGCAGCCCAAGCGGGGGGGGAGAGAGTGAGCAGTTCTTC
TRBJ2-7 | - | - | TRBV7-8 | CASSFEQGHYEQYF | TGTGCCAGCAGCTTCGAGCAGGGACACTACGAGCAGTACTTC
TRBJ1-2 | - | - | TRBV7-2 | CASTPTVSYGYTF | TGTGCCAGCACCCCGACAGTCTCCTATGGCTACACCTTC
TRBJ1-1 | TRBD1 | few | TRBV7-8 | CASSLAGQYHTEAFF | TGTGCCAGCAGCTTAGCGGGACAGTATCACACTGAAGCTTTCTTT
TRBJ1-2 | - | few | TRBV10-3 | CAISESGQYYGYTF | TGTGCCATCAGTGAGTCCGGACAGTACTATGGCTACACCTTC
TRBJ1-2 | TRBD1 | - | TRBV5-4 | CASSGPGQQYTYTF | TGTGCCAGCAGCGGGCCGGGACAGCAGTACACCTACACCTTC
TRBJ1-2 | TRBD1 | - | TRBV20-1 | CSASSFRDRGQGYTF | TGCAGTGCTAGTTCTTTCCGGGACAGGGGGCAAGGCTACACCTTC
TRBJ2-1 | - | once | TRBV28 | CASITSEGSSSYNEQFF | TGTGCCAGCATAACGTCCGAGGGCAGCAGCTCCTACAATGAGCAGTTCTTC
TRBJ1-6 | - | - | TRBV6-4 | CANRTDESSPLHF | TGTGCCAATAGGACAGACGAGAGTTCACCCCTCCACTTT
TRBJ1-2 | TRBD1 | - | TRBV12-3/TRBV12-4 | CASRRTGAGYTF | TGTGCCAGCAGAAGGACAGGGGCCGGCTACACCTTC
TRBJ1-1 | - | - | TRBV14 | CASSYDRYTEAFF | TGTGCCAGCAGCTATGACAGATACACTGAAGCTTTCTTT
TRBJ2-7 | TRBD1 | few | TRBV18 | CASSLRTGIEEQYF | TGTGCCAGCTCACTTAGGACAGGGATAGAAGAGCAGTACTTC
TRBJ2-5 | TRBD2 | - | TRBV28 | CASRATSGSLETQYF | TGTGCCAGCAGGGCGACTAGCGGGAGTCTCGAGACCCAGTACTTC
TRBJ1-5 | - | - | TRBV4-1 | CASSHQGGWNQPQHF | TGCGCCAGCAGCCACCAAGGGGGTTGGAATCAGCCCCAGCATTTT
TRBJ2-7 | - | - | TRBV18 | CASSLRTAASYEQYF | TGTGCCAGCTCACTTCGGACAGCGGCGAGCTACGAGCAGTACTTC
TRBJ1-4 | - | - | TRBV28 | CASSFGIRAGFEKLFF | TGTGCCAGCAGTTTCGGGATAAGGGCGGGTTTTGAAAAACTGTTTTTT
TRBJ2-7 | - | - | TRBV18 | CASSPPLRTDTYEQYF | TGTGCCAGCTCACCACCCCTTCGGACAGACACCTACGAGCAGTACTTC
TRBJ2-1 | TRBD1 | - | TRBV18 | CASSPPTGAYNEQFF | TGTGCCAGCTCACCCCCCACAGGGGCCTACAATGAGCAGTTCTTC
TRBJ1-2 | TRBD1 | - | TRBV30 | CAWSQGQGGYGYTF | TGTGCCTGGAGTCAGGGACAGGGTGGATATGGCTACACCTTC
TRBJ2-1 | - | few | TRBV29-1 | CSAKTGGGSYNEQFF | TGCAGCGCAAAGACAGGCGGGGGCTCCTACAATGAGCAGTTCTTC
TRBJ1-2 | - | - | TRBV5-6 | CASSFGGVSGGYTF | TGTGCCAGCAGCTTCGGAGGGGTCTCTGGTGGCTACACCTTC